A selection of T cell receptor beta chains follows, all from one sample in a study of T-cell reconstitution after alpha-beta-depleted transplantation in children. MiXCR, run by TCRdb on the PCR reads, gives a single entry per CDR3 protein. Found here are about 590,000 distinct CDR3 sequences, 10% to 15% of them singletons; the top ten hold about 2.2%. Sequenced material: PBMCs, mostly from graft donor cells, taken 360 days after TCRalphabeta/CD19-depleted stem cell transplant. These receptors all stem from a male patient younger than 18 who had a stem cell transplant for acute myeloid leukemia, so the T cells may come from the graft donor. The CDR3 runs from the conserved cysteine through the conserved F or W. D genes are given only for firm matches. Some rows mark clone size as missing; the rest say once, few, many or name a class of expanded clone.

- | TRBJ2-3 | - | TRBV24-1 | CATGDLTDTQYF | TGTGCCACCGGTGATTTGACAGATACGCAGTATTTT
many | TRBJ1-5 | - | TRBV7-2 | CASSIRGAGPPQHF | TGTGCCAGCAGCATTAGGGGGGCGGGGCCGCCCCAGCATTTT
few | TRBJ1-2 | - | TRBV12-3/TRBV12-4 | CASSSHRVYGYTF | TGTGCCAGCAGTTCCCACCGGGTCTATGGCTACACCTTC
- | TRBJ1-1 | - | TRBV7-9 | CASSFFQLWVNTEAFF | TGTGCCAGCAGTTTCTTCCAGCTGTGGGTGAACACTGAAGCTTTCTTT
- | TRBJ2-1 | TRBD2 | TRBV6-2/TRBV6-3 | CASSPGTSGRVGSYNEQFF | TGTGCCAGCAGCCCCGGGACTAGCGGGAGAGTGGGCTCCTACAATGAGCAGTTCTTC
many | TRBJ2-3 | - | TRBV29-1 | CSVGPEVDTQYF | TGCAGCGTTGGTCCCGAAGTGGATACGCAGTATTTT
- | TRBJ2-3 | - | TRBV7-8 | CASSSYRREHPQYF | TGTGCCAGCAGCTCCTACCGGAGAGAACATCCGCAGTATTTT
- | TRBJ2-7 | - | TRBV6-2/TRBV6-3 | CASSYSGTFGGGYEQYF | TGTGCCAGCAGTTACTCCGGGACTTTCGGTGGAGGATACGAGCAGTACTTC
few | TRBJ2-2 | TRBD2 | TRBV20-1 | CSARVSLAGDTGELFF | TGCAGTGCTAGAGTCTCGCTAGCGGGAGACACCGGGGAGCTGTTTTTT
few | TRBJ1-1 | - | TRBV7-2 | CASSLVGVWAEAFF | TGTGCCAGCAGCTTAGTAGGGGTATGGGCTGAAGCTTTCTTT
- | TRBJ1-5 | - | TRBV9 | CASSRDGYSNQPQHF | TGTGCCAGCAGCCGGGACGGGTATAGCAATCAGCCCCAGCATTTT
- | TRBJ1-3 | - | TRBV18 | CASSPPYRSGNTIYF | TGTGCCAGCTCACCCCCCTATCGCTCTGGAAACACCATATATTTT
- | TRBJ2-7 | - | TRBV12-3/TRBV12-4 | CASSFVGGWVYEQYF | TGTGCCAGCAGTTTCGTCGGCGGGTGGGTCTACGAGCAGTACTTC